Sequencing of this TCR beta chain was carried out in a study of CD8+ T cells in alopecia areata. In the study overall: Patients took tofacitinib for 6 to 18 months, followed by 6 drug-free months.

Obtained from alopecia areata patients were lesional scalp punch biopsies along with peripheral blood. Reverse transcribed after extraction, RNA yielded cDNA as the sequencing template. The repertoire was sequenced with immunoSEQ multiplex PCR; TCRdb's copy has only in-frame clones and lacks some. The table records approximately 150,000 clones, around 64% of them present only once. Overall study findings and caveats: TCRs were shared less clearly across patients than in mice, possibly for HLA-related reasons.

A single count supports this clone. Its matching antigen is unknown. Germline lookup yields CDR1 SGDLS and CDR2 YYNGEE. The V and J ends lost 4 bases and 0 bases respectively, with 11 bases between them. The CDR3 runs 15 residues. Sequenced here: CD8+ T cells sorted from blood, sampled at week 0. J is TRBJ1-5 and V is TRBV9; no reliable D call. This TCR derives from a human donor with alopecia areata. DNA for the CDR3: TGTGCCAGCAGCCCCCGGGATGATAGCAATCAGCCCCAGCATTTT. The encoded protein is CASSPRDDSNQPQHF.